Listed below are T cell receptor beta chains from one sample, sequenced in a study of blood T cell repertoires in COVID-19. Sequenced by immunoSEQ multiplex PCR; TCRdb stores in-frame clones only, minus some. The top ten hold 1.2% of the sample, which has fewer than 250,000 clones, 92% seen once. Sequencing was carried out using peripheral blood. These receptors came from a man aged 30 to 45 with acute or convalescent COVID-19. CDR3s include the opening cysteine and the closing phenylalanine or tryptophan. The D gene is left open where the match is weak. The size entry is marked missing in some rows and otherwise reads once, few, many or a size class.

V	J	D	size	CDR3	DNA
TRBV7-2	TRBJ2-3	-	-	CASSFDRGSSTDTQYF	TGTGCCAGCAGCTTTGATAGGGGGTCGAGCACAGATACGCAGTATTTT
TRBV11-1	TRBJ1-1	-	-	CASSSQGKAFF	TGTGCCAGCAGCTCACAGGGTAAAGCTTTCTTT
TRBV6-5	TRBJ1-1	-	-	CASSRPTTEAFF	TGTGCCAGCAGCAGGCCGACCACTGAAGCTTTCTTT
TRBV5-4	TRBJ1-6	-	-	CASSLAGVQNSPLHF	TGTGCCAGCAGCTTGGCCGGGGTTCAGAATTCACCCCTCCACTTT
TRBV28	TRBJ1-2	-	-	CASSLAGRGNYGYTF	TGTGCCAGCAGTTTGGCGGGGCGCGGAAACTATGGCTACACCTTC
TRBV2	TRBJ2-6	-	-	CASSESSGANVLTF	TGTGCCAGCAGTGAATCTTCTGGGGCCAACGTCCTGACTTTC
TRBV18	TRBJ1-3	TRBD1	-	CASWTGSGNTIYF	TGTGCCAGTTGGACAGGGTCTGGAAACACCATATATTTT
TRBV10-3	TRBJ2-2	TRBD2	-	CAISPGTSGSGELFF	TGTGCCATCAGTCCTGGGACTAGCGGCTCCGGGGAGCTGTTTTTT
TRBV6-6	TRBJ2-7	-	-	CASSSPGLGDYEQYF	TGTGCCAGCAGTTCCCCCGGTCTAGGAGACTACGAGCAGTACTTC
TRBV7-3	TRBJ2-5	-	-	CASSLTGGETQYF	TGTGCCAGCAGCTTAACGGGGGGAGAGACCCAGTACTTC
TRBV3-1/TRBV3-2	TRBJ2-1	-	-	CASRRRGGYNEQFF	TGTGCCAGCAGGAGGAGGGGGGGTTACAATGAGCAGTTCTTC
TRBV14	TRBJ2-3	TRBD2	-	CASSPIGLAGATDTQYF	TGTGCCAGCAGCCCAATTGGACTAGCGGGAGCCACAGATACGCAGTATTTT
TRBV28	TRBJ1-5	-	-	CASTNTVYSNQPQHF	TGTGCCAGCACCAATACAGTCTATAGCAATCAGCCCCAGCATTTT
TRBV30	TRBJ1-2	-	-	CADRKIYGYTF	TGTGCTGACAGGAAGATCTATGGCTACACCTTC
TRBV9	TRBJ2-7	-	-	CASSVDPGYEQYF	TGTGCCAGCAGCGTAGATCCCGGCTACGAGCAGTACTTC
TRBV15	TRBJ1-2	TRBD1	-	CATSSGTGDFGYTF	TGTGCCACCAGCAGCGGGACAGGGGATTTCGGCTACACCTTC
TRBV19	TRBJ1-2	TRBD1	-	CASIGDRAPNGYTF	TGTGCCAGTATAGGAGACAGGGCCCCCAATGGCTACACCTTC
TRBV9	TRBJ1-2	-	-	CASSALGGSGYTF	TGTGCCAGCAGCGCCCTGGGAGGGTCTGGCTACACCTTC
TRBV2	TRBJ2-3	-	once	CASREGSSTDTQYF	TGTGCCAGCAGAGAGGGCTCTAGCACAGATACGCAGTATTTT
TRBV28	TRBJ2-7	TRBD1	-	CASSSPGQGRWEQYF	TGTGCCAGCAGTTCTCCGGGACAGGGGCGGTGGGAGCAGTACTTC
TRBV18	TRBJ2-2	TRBD1	-	CASSPGTANTGELFF	TGTGCCAGCTCACCAGGGACAGCGAACACCGGGGAGCTGTTTTTT
TRBV19	TRBJ1-1	-	-	CASSLRGGGAGSNTEAFF	TGTGCCAGTAGTCTTCGCGGGGGGGGCGCCGGGTCGAACACTGAAGCTTTCTTT
TRBV18	TRBJ1-2	-	-	CASSPLVQGRDGYTF	TGTGCCAGCTCACCGTTGGTTCAGGGGCGGGATGGCTACACCTTC
TRBV23-1	TRBJ2-7	TRBD2	-	CASLGLAGGKGYEQYF	TGCGCCAGTCTGGGCCTAGCGGGAGGGAAGGGCTACGAGCAGTACTTC
TRBV6-5	TRBJ1-2	TRBD1	few	CASSYGTGRFYGYTF	TGTGCCAGCAGTTACGGGACAGGGCGATTCTATGGCTACACCTTC
TRBV4-1	TRBJ2-1	-	-	CASRPLGDNEQFF	TGCGCCAGCAGACCCCTCGGGGACAATGAGCAGTTCTTC
TRBV10-3	TRBJ2-2	TRBD1	-	CAIRGTGTGELFF	TGTGCCATCAGAGGGACAGGGACCGGGGAGCTGTTTTTT
TRBV5-1	TRBJ1-6	-	-	CASSLTGPMDSPLHF	TGCGCCAGCAGCCTGACAGGCCCCATGGATTCACCCCTCCACTTT
TRBV19	TRBJ1-1	TRBD1	-	CASSIVQGVVTEAFF	TGTGCCAGTAGTATAGTTCAGGGGGTTGTGACTGAAGCTTTCTTT
TRBV23-1	TRBJ1-5	TRBD1	-	CASSRKGQSDQPQHF	TGCGCCAGCAGTCGTAAGGGACAGAGTGATCAGCCCCAGCATTTT
TRBV5-1	TRBJ1-3	TRBD1	-	CASSLGSRDSSGNTIYF	TGCGCCAGCAGCTTGGGCTCTCGGGACAGCTCTGGAAACACCATATATTTT
TRBV30	TRBJ1-1	-	-	CAWGRPGGAFF	TGTGCCTGGGGGAGGCCCGGGGGAGCTTTCTTT
TRBV6-5	TRBJ1-1	-	-	CASSTLGQPNTEAFF	TGTGCCAGCAGTACACTAGGGCAGCCGAACACTGAAGCTTTCTTT
TRBV10-3	TRBJ1-2	TRBD1	-	CAITQGDTNYGYTF	TGTGCCATCACCCAGGGGGATACTAACTATGGCTACACCTTC
TRBV24-1	TRBJ2-3	TRBD2	-	CATSDFRQVGGYTQYF	TGTGCCACCAGTGATTTTCGGCAGGTCGGGGGGTATACGCAGTATTTT
TRBV12-5	TRBJ1-2	TRBD1	-	CASGGQSWGYTF	TGTGCTAGTGGGGGACAGTCGTGGGGCTACACCTTC